The 17 T cell receptor beta chains below come from one sample, sequenced in a study of T and B cells in COVID-19 patients. Multiplex PCR with BIOMED2 TRB-A/B primer pools amplified TRB rearrangements. TCRdb processed the multiplex PCR reads anew with MiXCR; each CDR3 protein has one entry. The sample lists around 21,000 distinct CDR3 sequences; about 31% were seen once. Blood genomic DNA input for TRB amplification was 250-500 ng. Sequencing was carried out using blood. These receptors all come from a human donor who had recovered from COVID-19.

This clonotype was seen a handful of times. The rearrangement links TRBV6-1 to TRBJ1-1; no definite D call. CDR1 MNHNS and CDR2 SASEGT come from the germline V gene. The CDR3 spans 13 residues. V lost 0 bases and J lost 8, with 10 bases in between. CDR3 loop: CASSEAITVEAFF. CDR3 DNA: TGTGCCAGCAGTGAAGCAATAACAGTCGAAGCTTTCTTT.

This clonotype was picked up a small number of times. The V gene is TRBV6-6, the J gene TRBJ2-7; 7 nucleotides agree with TRBD2. There are 17 residues in the CDR3. Germline V gives CDR1 MNHNY, CDR2 SVGAGI (reference sequence). After removal of 0 bases from V and 2 bases from J, the junction contained 10 bases not matched to a gene. CDR3 in DNA: TGTGCCAGCAGTTACTCGGTGGGAGGGATTAATACCTACGAGCAGTACTTC. Protein sequence: CASSYSVGGINTYEQYF.

This clonotype appeared once. The gene calls are TRBV6-5 and TRBJ2-1; TRBD1 agrees at 9 bases. This CDR3 contains 14 residues. Germline loops: CDR1 MNHEY, CDR2 SVGAGI. The V gene end was trimmed by 4 bases and the J gene end by 8 bases; junction bases not matched to a gene: 6. The CDR3 DNA sequence: TGTGCCAGCAGTTTAGGACAGGGGAGGGATGAGCAGTTCTTC. It translates to CASSLGQGRDEQFF.

Comments on this clonotype: Sequence at one end of the junction differs from germline and may be a read error. The chain carries TRBV6-4 and TRBJ2-2, with a possible D match to TRBD2 (7 bases). The CDR3 spans 14 residues. Looked up from germline, CDR1 is MRHNA and CDR2 is SNTAGT. The CDR3 loop reads CASSDGGATGKLFF. The DNA for the CDR3 is TGTGCCAGCAGTGACGGGGGGGCCACCGGGAAGCTGTTTTTT.

This clonotype was picked up many times. The gene calls are TRBV27 and TRBJ2-7, with D possibly being TRBD1 or TRBD2 (5 bases each). The CDR3 contains 13 residues. The V gene's germline CDR1 is MNHEY and CDR2 SMNVEV (reference sequence). V was trimmed by 10 bases and J by 3 bases, leaving 16 bases between them. As DNA, the CDR3 is TGTGCCACCATAGGGACGAATGGCTACGAGCAGTACTTC. It specifies CATIGTNGYEQYF.

The chain carries TRBV12-3 or TRBV12-4 and TRBJ2-2; 9 nucleotides agree with TRBD1. This CDR3 region has 15 residues. V lost 10 bases to trimming and J lost 6 bases; unmatched junction nucleotides: 12. CDR3 sequence: CATSPGTGFSGELFF. The CDR3 bases are TGTGCCACTTCCCCCGGGACAGGGTTTTCCGGGGAGCTGTTTTTT.

As regards this clonotype: Being one base from a much bigger clone, this may be a read error. This chain uses TRBV5-6 with TRBJ2-7; 8 bases line up with TRBD1. Per the germline V gene, CDR1 is SGHDT and CDR2 is YYEEEE. V shed 8 bases, J shed 2 bases, and the junction held 12 bases outside the gene matches. The CDR3 covers 15 residues. CDR3 nucleotides: TGTGCCAGGAGTTACTCGAGGGACAGGACCTACGAGCAGTACTTC. Translation: CARSYSRDRTYEQYF.

This clonotype has just one count. The chain is built from TRBV20-1 and TRBJ1-5; 11 bases align to TRBD1. The CDR3 spans 17 residues. V dropped 1 base and J dropped 9; count of bases not matched to a gene: 14. Germline CDR1 DFQATT, CDR2 SNEGSKA (reference sequence). In DNA, the CDR3 is TGCAGTGCTAGAGGGCCCATGGGACAGGGGGTGTCACCGCCCCAGCATTTT. Translation: CSARGPMGQGVSPPQHF.

This clonotype was counted many times. This chain connects TRBV6-5 to TRBJ2-5; D is perhaps TRBD1 or TRBD2 (6 bases each). Trimming cost V 2 bases and J 4 bases, with 14 bases left between them. CDR1 is MNHEY, CDR2 SVGAGI, per germline. This CDR3 has 15 residues. The CDR3 nucleotides are TGTGCCAGCAGTTACCGACGGGGGCCCACAGAGACCCAGTACTTC. Translated, it gives CASSYRRGPTETQYF.

This clonotype was detected many times. The chain uses TRBV19 and TRBJ2-4; D gene ambiguous. The germline CDR1 and CDR2 sequences are LNHDA and SQIVND (reference sequence). V was cut by 5 bases and J by 2 bases, with 10 bases left in between. The CDR3 consists of 14 residues. The CDR3 is CASSSPGTKNIQYF. The DNA of the CDR3 is TGTGCCAGTAGTTCACCCGGAACCAAAAACATTCAGTACTTC. The full variable domain, completed using reference TRBV19 and TRBJ2-4, is DGGITQSPKYLFRKEGQNVTLSCEQNLNHDAMYWYRQDPGQGLRLIYYSQIVNDFQKGDIAEGYSVSREKKESFPLTVTSAQKNPTAFYLCASSSPGTKNIQYFGAGTRLSVL.

In its sample, this clonotype was seen a few times. The rearrangement uses TRBV13 and TRBJ1-6; no definite D call. The V gene lost 2 bases and the J gene lost 5 bases, with 7 bases spanning the gap. Germline-derived CDR1 and CDR2 are PRHDT and FYEKMQ (reference sequence). This CDR3 has 14 amino acids. Here the CDR3 reads CASSLWEDNSPLHF. In DNA form, the CDR3 reads TGTGCCAGCAGCTTATGGGAGGATAATTCACCCCTCCACTTT.

The CDR3 nucleotides are TGTGCCAGCAGCGTCACCCTGTCGACCTACGAGCAGTACTTC. Translated, it gives CASSVTLSTYEQYF. V usage is TRBV11-3 and J usage is TRBJ2-7; unclear D gene. The CDR3 totals 14 residues. CDR1 and CDR2 from the germline V gene are SGHNT and YENEEA. Trimming shortened V by 5 bases and J by 2 bases, and 13 bases separated the two germline ends. The variable domain in full, with the rest retrieved from reference TRBV11-3 and TRBJ2-7, is EAGVVQSPRYKIIEKKQPVAFWCNPISGHNTLYWYLQNLGQGPELLIRYENEEAVDDSQLPKDRFSAERLKGVDSTLKIQPAELGDSAVYLCASSVTLSTYEQYFGPGTRLTVT.

The V call is TRBV6-6, the J call TRBJ2-5; possible D gene TRBD1, 6 bases. Germline lookup yields CDR1 MNHNY and CDR2 SVGAGI (reference sequence). Trimming pared 2 bases from V and 7 bases from J, leaving 23 bases between. The CDR3 is 17 residues long. CDR3 nucleotide sequence: TGTGCCAGCAGTTACCGGGCAGGGGCCCTCCCAAGGGCGACCCAGTACTTC. Translating gives CASSYRAGALPRATQYF.

This clonotype was observed a few times. The CDR3 bases are TGTGCCACCACTGAAAATACTGGGCCTGGAAACACCATATATTTT. Its protein product is CATTENTGPGNTIYF. This sequence joins TRBV15 and TRBJ1-3; D not resolved. Trimming stripped 7 bases from V and 2 bases from J, with 15 bases between. CDR3 length: 15 amino acids. Germline loops: CDR1 LNHNV, CDR2 YYDKDF (reference sequence).

J is TRBJ2-7 and V is TRBV11-1; a weak D match, TRBD2 (7 bases). Germline loops: CDR1 SGHAT, CDR2 FQDESV (reference sequence). V gave up 2 bases and J gave up 3 bases, with 20 bases separating them. The CDR3 consists of 17 residues. The CDR3 here is CASSLRGGGQSGYEQYF. The CDR3, as DNA: TGTGCCAGCAGCTTAAGGGGCGGGGGCCAGTCAGGCTACGAGCAGTACTTC.

This clonotype was seen a handful of times. CDR3 region: CASSYSFRAKNIQYF. The CDR3 DNA reads as TGTGCCAGCAGTTACTCGTTTAGGGCCAAAAACATTCAGTACTTC. This sequence joins TRBV6-6 and TRBJ2-4, with D uncertain. There are 15 residues in the CDR3. V lost 0 bases to trimming and J lost 1 base, with 7 bases between them. Germline CDR1 is MNHNY and CDR2 is SVGAGI (reference sequence).

The rearrangement uses TRBV27 and TRBJ1-2; D is perhaps TRBD1 (5 bases). Deletions cut 7 bases from V and 3 bases from J, with 18 bases between. The CDR3 consists of 15 residues. CDR1 and CDR2 (germline): MNHEY, SMNVEV (reference sequence). CDR3: CASMKMPGGDYGYTF. CDR3 coding DNA: TGTGCCAGCATGAAAATGCCCGGAGGGGACTATGGCTACACCTTC.